One TCR beta chain is described in this entry. As to time point: late/post reinfection, 12 to 24 weeks after detection. TCR sequencing was done directly ex vivo on sorted cells, without expansion in vitro. The repertoire was sequenced with immunoSEQ multiplex PCR; TCRdb's copy has only in-frame clones and lacks some. The top ten clones hold roughly 26% of a sample with about 4,800 clones, around 90% of them seen once. The data stem from a study of memory CD8 T cells in hepatitis C reinfection. This CDR3 region has 13 residues. Germline V lookup: CDR1 SEHNR, CDR2 FQNEAQ (reference sequence). The junction had 3 bases not matched to a gene; V was cut back by 1 base and J by 8 bases.

The TCR comes from a man over 45 with hepatitis C virus infection. V and J are TRBV7-9 and TRBJ2-3, with 7 positions matching TRBD2. Sequencing was performed on naive CD8+ T cells sorted from blood. CDR3 DNA: TGTGCCAGCAGCTTAGGAGGGAGGGCTACGCAGTATTTT. Amino acids: CASSLGGRATQYF.